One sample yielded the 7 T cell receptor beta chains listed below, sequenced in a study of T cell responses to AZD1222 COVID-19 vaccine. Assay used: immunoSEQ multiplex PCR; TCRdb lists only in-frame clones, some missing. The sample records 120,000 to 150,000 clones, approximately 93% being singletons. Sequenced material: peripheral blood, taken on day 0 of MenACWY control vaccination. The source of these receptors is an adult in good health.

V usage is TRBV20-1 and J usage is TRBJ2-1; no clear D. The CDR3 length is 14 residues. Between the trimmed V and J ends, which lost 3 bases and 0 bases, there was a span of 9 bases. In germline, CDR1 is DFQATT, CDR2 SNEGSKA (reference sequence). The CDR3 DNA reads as TGCAGTGCTAGTTTGCCGAGCTCCTACAATGAGCAGTTCTTC. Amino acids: CSASLPSSYNEQFF.

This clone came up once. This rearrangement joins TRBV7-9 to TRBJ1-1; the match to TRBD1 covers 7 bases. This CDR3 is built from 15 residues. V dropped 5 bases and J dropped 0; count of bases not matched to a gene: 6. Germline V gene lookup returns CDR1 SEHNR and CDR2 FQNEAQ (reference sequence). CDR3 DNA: TGTGCCAGCAGCATAACGACAGGGATGAACACTGAAGCTTTCTTT. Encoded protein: CASSITTGMNTEAFF.

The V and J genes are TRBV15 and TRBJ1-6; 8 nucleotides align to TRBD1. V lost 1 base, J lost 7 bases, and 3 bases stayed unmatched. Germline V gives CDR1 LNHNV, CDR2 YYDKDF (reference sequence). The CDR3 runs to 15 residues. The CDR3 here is CATSRADRDNSPLHF. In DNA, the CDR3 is TGTGCCACCAGCAGAGCGGACAGGGACAATTCACCCCTCCACTTT.

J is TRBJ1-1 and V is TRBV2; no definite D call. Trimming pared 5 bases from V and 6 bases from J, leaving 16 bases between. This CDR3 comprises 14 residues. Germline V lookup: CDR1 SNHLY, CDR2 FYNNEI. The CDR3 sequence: CASSPGARGSEAFF. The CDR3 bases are TGTGCCAGCAGTCCGGGAGCCCGAGGGTCTGAAGCTTTCTTT.

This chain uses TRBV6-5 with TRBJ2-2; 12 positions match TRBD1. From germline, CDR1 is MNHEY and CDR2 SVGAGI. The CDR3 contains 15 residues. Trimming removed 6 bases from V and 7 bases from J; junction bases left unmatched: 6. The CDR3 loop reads CASSKGQGAGGELFF. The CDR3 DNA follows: TGTGCCAGCAGCAAGGGACAGGGGGCTGGCGGGGAGCTGTTTTTT.

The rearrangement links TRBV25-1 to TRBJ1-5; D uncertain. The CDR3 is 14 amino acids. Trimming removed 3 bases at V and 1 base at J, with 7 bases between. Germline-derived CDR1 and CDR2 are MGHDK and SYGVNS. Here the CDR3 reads CASSEGWSNQPQHF. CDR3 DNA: TGTGCCAGCAGTGAGGGTTGGAGCAATCAGCCCCAGCATTTT.

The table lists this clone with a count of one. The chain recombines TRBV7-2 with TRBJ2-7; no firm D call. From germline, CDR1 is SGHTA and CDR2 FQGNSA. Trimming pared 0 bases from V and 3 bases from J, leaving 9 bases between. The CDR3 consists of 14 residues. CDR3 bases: TGTGCCAGCAGCTTAGCCCCCTCTGGCTACGAGCAGTACTTC. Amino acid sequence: CASSLAPSGYEQYF. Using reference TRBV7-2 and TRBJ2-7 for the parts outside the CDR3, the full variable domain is GAGVSQSPSNKVTEKGKDVELRCDPISGHTALYWYRQSLGQGLEFLIYFQGNSAPDKSGLPSDRFSAERTGGSVSTLTIQRTQQEDSAVYLCASSLAPSGYEQYFGPGTRLTVT.